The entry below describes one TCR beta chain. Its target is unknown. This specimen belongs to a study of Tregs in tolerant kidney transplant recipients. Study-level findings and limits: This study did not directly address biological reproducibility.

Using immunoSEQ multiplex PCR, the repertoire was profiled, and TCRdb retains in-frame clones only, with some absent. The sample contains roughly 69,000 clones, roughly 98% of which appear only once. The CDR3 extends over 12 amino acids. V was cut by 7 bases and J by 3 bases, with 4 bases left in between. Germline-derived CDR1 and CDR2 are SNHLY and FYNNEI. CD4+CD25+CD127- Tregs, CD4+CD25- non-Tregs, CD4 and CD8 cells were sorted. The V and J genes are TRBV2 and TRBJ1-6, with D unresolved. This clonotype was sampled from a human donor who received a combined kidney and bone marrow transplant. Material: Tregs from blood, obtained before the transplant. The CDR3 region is CASISYNSPLHF. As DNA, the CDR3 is TGTGCCAGCATCAGCTATAATTCACCCCTCCACTTT.